These 8 T cell receptor beta chains were sequenced from one sample in a study of T-cell reconstitution after alpha-beta-depleted transplantation in children. Preparation of the TCRbeta library was carried out with unique molecular identifiers. TCRdb re-analysed the PCR reads in MiXCR, keeping a single row per CDR3 protein. The repertoire holds roughly 180,000 distinct CDR3 sequences, 13% to 15% seen once, with about 12% in the top ten. The sequencing here drew on PBMCs from the stem cell graft donor, taken from the stem cell graft. The receptors come from a human donor who donated a stem cell graft to a child with acute lymphoblastic leukemia.

Ten or more counts support this clonotype. V and J are TRBV7-8 and TRBJ1-1; 9 bases match TRBD1. The CDR3 has 13 residues. Germline CDR1 is SGHVS and CDR2 is FQNEAQ. V was clipped by 3 bases and J by 11 bases; unmatched bases: 7. CDR3 sequence reads: CASSLDRGGRAFF. The CDR3 coding sequence is TGTGCCAGCAGCTTGGACAGGGGAGGTCGGGCTTTCTTT.

This clonotype was detected many times. The chain uses TRBV5-4 and TRBJ2-1, with D possibly being TRBD2 (5 bases). Germline lookup yields CDR1 SGHNT and CDR2 YYREEE (reference sequence). V was cut by 5 bases and J by 8 bases, with 14 bases left in between. The CDR3 contains 13 residues. The CDR3 loop reads CASSPQRVDEQFF. For the CDR3, the DNA is TGTGCCAGCAGTCCGCAGAGGGTTGATGAGCAGTTCTTC.

V and J are TRBV20-1 and TRBJ2-1; 7 nucleotides agree with TRBD2. J was trimmed by 0 bases and V by 4 bases; bases with no gene match: 24. The CDR3 runs to 21 residues. Germline V gene lookup returns CDR1 DFQATT and CDR2 SNEGSKA (reference sequence). This CDR3 is CSATTRGGDGRPLSSYNEQFF. In nucleotides, the CDR3 is TGCAGTGCTACCACCCGTGGGGGGGACGGGAGACCCTTAAGCTCCTACAATGAGCAGTTCTTC.

The chain uses TRBV20-1 and TRBJ1-5, with D unresolved. Trimming pared 2 bases from V and 3 bases from J, leaving 14 bases between. Germline V gene sequence: CDR1 DFQATT, CDR2 SNEGSKA (reference sequence). The CDR3 is made up of 15 amino acids. The CDR3 loop is CSARRIPGLNQPQHF. The CDR3 nucleotides are TGCAGTGCTAGACGCATACCCGGTCTCAATCAGCCCCAGCATTTT.

The table lists this clonotype with a few counts. This sequence joins TRBV5-1 and TRBJ1-2; a possible D gene is TRBD1 (5 bases). The germline V gene has CDR1 SGHRS and CDR2 YFSETQ. The CDR3 totals 16 residues. Deletions cut 6 bases from V and 0 bases from J, with 18 bases between. The CDR3 nucleotides are TGCGCCAGCAAGATGCCTCCGCCGGGGGCTAACTATGGCTACACCTTC. It yields the protein CASKMPPPGANYGYTF.

This clonotype was seen many times. This sequence joins TRBV20-1 and TRBJ1-5; D is uncertain. V was shortened by 5 bases and J by 4 bases, with 12 bases between the two germline ends. This CDR3 is 13 amino acids long. Germline V gives CDR1 DFQATT, CDR2 SNEGSKA (reference sequence). The CDR3 DNA sequence: TGCAGTGCTGCCCGGGCCAAGAATCAGCCCCAGCATTTT. It codes for CSAARAKNQPQHF.

There are many counts of this clonotype. CDR3 nucleotide sequence: TGCGCCAGCACCTCGGACCTACTTCCCTCCTACGAGCAGTACTTC. This codes for CASTSDLLPSYEQYF. The gene calls are TRBV5-1 and TRBJ2-7; D unclear. Trimming cost V 6 bases and J 0 bases, with 16 bases left between them. The V gene's germline CDR1 is SGHRS and CDR2 YFSETQ. This CDR3 has 15 residues.

This clonotype was seen at least ten times. The chain has TRBV10-3 and TRBJ1-5; no firm D call. The CDR3 loop spans 15 amino acids. Per germline, CDR1 ENHRY and CDR2 SYGVKD. Trimming removed 2 bases at V and 2 bases at J, with 10 bases between. The DNA of the CDR3 is TGTGCCATCAGTGAGAGCGGGGAAGGCAATCAGCCCCAGCATTTT. Protein product: CAISESGEGNQPQHF.